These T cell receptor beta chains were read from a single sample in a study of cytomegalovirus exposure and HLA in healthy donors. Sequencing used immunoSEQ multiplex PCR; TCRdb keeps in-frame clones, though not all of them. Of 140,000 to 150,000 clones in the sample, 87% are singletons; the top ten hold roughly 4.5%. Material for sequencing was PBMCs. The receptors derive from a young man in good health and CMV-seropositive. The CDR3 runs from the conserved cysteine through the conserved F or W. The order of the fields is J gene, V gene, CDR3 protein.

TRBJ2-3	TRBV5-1	CASSSLGGLTVAEDTQYF
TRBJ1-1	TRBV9	CASSMRQGELGTEAFF
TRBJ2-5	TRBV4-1	CASSHTGQGILETQYF
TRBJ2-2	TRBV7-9	CASSFNWGGDRFTGELFF
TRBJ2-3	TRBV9	CASSVDGQGTDTQYF
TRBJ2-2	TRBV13	CASSLYRGQVNTGELFF
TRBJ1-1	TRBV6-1	CASSTGMNTEAFF
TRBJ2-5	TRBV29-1	CSVDRAGETQYF
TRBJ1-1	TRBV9	CASSLTGTGTEAFF
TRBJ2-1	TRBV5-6	CASSFIDYNEQFF
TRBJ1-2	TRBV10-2	CASSEEGRFYGYTF
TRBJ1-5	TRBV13	CASRERGSNQPQHF
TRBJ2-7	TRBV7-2	CASSSTTAAYEQYF
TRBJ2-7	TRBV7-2	CASSLVGGDSYEQYF
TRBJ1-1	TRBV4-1	CASSLPGQLGAEAFF
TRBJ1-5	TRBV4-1	CASSQEPGGGSGNQPQHF
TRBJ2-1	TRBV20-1	CSASGLNEQFF
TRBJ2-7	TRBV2	CASSVRGTAYEQYF
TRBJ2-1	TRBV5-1	CASSPAASSYNEQFF
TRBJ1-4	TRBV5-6	CASSLGWAGGEKLFF
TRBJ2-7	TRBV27	CASSFGQASYEQYF
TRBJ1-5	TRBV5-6	CASSLSGVQPQHF
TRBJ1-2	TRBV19	CASRQGGTNYGYTF
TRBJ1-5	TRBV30	CAWSSGQPTGQPQHF
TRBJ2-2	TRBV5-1	CASSLGGSGTGELFF
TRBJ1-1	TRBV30	CAAHRAPRNTEAFF
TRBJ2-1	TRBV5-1	CASSLEGVEYNEQFF
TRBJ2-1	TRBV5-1	CASSVGTSGYNEQFF
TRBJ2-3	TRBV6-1	CASTGSGGGDTQYF
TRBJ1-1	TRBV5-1	CASSFEGGDTEAFF
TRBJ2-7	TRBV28	CATTGTGGLEQYF
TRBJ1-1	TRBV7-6	CASSLMNREAFF
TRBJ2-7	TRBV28	CASRRGGSYEQYF
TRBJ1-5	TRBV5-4	CASSFDMGSQPQHF
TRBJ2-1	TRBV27	CASSLNREPYNEQFF
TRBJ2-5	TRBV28	CASSSLRTSGGAETQYF
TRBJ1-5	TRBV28	CASSRGTERTGLEPQHF
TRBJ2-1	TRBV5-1	CASSSDNEQFF
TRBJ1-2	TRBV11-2	CASSLAGDYTF
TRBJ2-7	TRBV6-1	CASSGQETGRYEQYF
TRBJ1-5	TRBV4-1	CASSQVLSSNQPQHF
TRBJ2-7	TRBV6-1	CASSSVTYEQYF
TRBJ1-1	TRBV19	CASSIIRQGLNEAFF
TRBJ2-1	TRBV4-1	CASSQREQGTEQFF
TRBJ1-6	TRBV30	CAWRRRQPSSPLHF
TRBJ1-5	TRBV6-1	CASSSAGFQPQHF
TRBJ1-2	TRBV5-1	CASSLTGETHKMGGYTF
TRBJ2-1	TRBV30	CAWSLLGTSGRREQFF
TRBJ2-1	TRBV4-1	CASSQDPHGTSKVNEQFF
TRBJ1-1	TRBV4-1	CASSQGLLLRGQSTEAFF
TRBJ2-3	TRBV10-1	CASSHGEAGEDTQYF
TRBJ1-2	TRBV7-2	CASSPQGNYGYTF
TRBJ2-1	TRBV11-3	CASSVGGSSSYNEQFF
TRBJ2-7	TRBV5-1	CASSLDSGGPYEQYF
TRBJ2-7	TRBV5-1	CASRETTSGREEQYF
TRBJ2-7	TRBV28	CASNDLSVEQYF
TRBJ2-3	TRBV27	CASSLFILGSTDTQYF
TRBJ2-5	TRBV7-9	CASSRRGETQYF
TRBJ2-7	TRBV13	CASSLGALANEQYF
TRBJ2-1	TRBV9	CASSAGLANNEQFF